The clone carrying this T cell receptor beta chain occurred many times. This record comes from a study of T cell repertoires in cytomegalovirus infection. Trimming cost V 5 bases and J 6 bases, with 8 bases left between them. The CDR3 length is 12 residues. Germline V CDR1 and CDR2: SGHTA, FQGNSA. TCRdb fed the reads into MiXCR, producing one record per CDR3 protein. This sample has 70,000 to 75,000 distinct CDR3 sequences, with over 3.5% found just once. The sample consisted of PBMCs. The V gene is TRBV7-2, the J gene TRBJ2-1; no definite D call. This TCR was recovered from a human donor in good health (CMV status not recorded). Some clones in this sample may be carry-over from other donors' samples. CDR3 loop: CASSLSPNEQFF. CDR3 DNA: TGTGCCAGCAGCCTTAGTCCCAATGAGCAGTTCTTC.